This T cell receptor beta chain comes out of a study of OX40 agonist ivuxolimab in advanced cancers. This clone occurred once. J lost 9 bases, V lost 6 bases, and 5 bases had no gene match. Germline CDR1 SNHLY, CDR2 FYNNEI. The CDR3 extends over 12 amino acids. TCRdb's copy holds only in-frame clones and misses some; the assay was immunoSEQ multiplex PCR. The sample lists about 18,000 clones; roughly 78% were seen once. The receptor's source is an adult with an advanced solid tumor such as melanoma, head and neck, liver or kidney cancer. The chain joins TRBV2 to TRBJ2-1; 7 bases are shared with TRBD2. The sequencing used CD4+ or CD8+ T cells sorted from blood, collected in a trial of the OX40 agonist ivuxolimab. CDR3 DNA sequence: TGTGCCAGCAGATTCGGGGGGACTGAGCAGTTCTTC. Encoded protein: CASRFGGTEQFF.